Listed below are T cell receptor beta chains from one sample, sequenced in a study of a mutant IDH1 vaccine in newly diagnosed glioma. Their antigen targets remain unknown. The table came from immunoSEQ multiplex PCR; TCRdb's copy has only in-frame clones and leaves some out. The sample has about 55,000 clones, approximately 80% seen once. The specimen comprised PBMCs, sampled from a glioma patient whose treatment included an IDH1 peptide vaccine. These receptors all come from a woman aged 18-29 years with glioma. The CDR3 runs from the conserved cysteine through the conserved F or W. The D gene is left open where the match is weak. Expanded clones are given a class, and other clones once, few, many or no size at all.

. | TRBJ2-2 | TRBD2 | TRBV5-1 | CASSLGGSGTGELFF | TGCGCCAGCAGCTTGGGCGGGAGCGGCACCGGGGAGCTGTTTTTT
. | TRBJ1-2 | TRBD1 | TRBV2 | CASQTGEEHGYTF | TGTGCCAGCCAGACAGGGGAGGAACATGGCTACACCTTC
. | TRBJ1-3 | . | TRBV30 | CAWSVLGRQPGNTIYF | TGTGCCTGGAGTGTACTAGGTCGACAGCCTGGAAACACCATATATTTT
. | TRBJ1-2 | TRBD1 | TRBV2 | CASSLGQGGFRDYGYTF | TGTGCCAGCAGCCTGGGACAGGGGGGCTTCCGTGACTATGGCTACACCTTC
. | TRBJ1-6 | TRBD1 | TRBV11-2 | CASSLGTGPSPLHF | TGTGCCAGCAGTTTGGGGACAGGGCCTTCACCCCTCCACTTT
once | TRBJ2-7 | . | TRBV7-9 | CASSFGRGPSYEQYF | TGTGCCAGCAGCTTTGGAAGGGGCCCCTCCTACGAGCAGTACTTC
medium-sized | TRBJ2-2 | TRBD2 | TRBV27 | CASSSRRTSGVNTGELFF | TGTGCCAGCAGCAGTAGACGGACTAGCGGAGTGAACACCGGGGAGCTGTTTTTT
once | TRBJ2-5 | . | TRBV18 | CASSPQETQYF | TGTGCCAGCTCACCACAAGAGACCCAGTACTTC
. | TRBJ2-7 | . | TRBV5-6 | CASSSGTYEQYF | TGTGCCAGCAGCTCGGGGACCTACGAGCAGTACTTC
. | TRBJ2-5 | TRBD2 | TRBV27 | CASSPSAGEEETQYF | TGTGCCAGCAGTCCGTCAGCGGGAGAGGAGGAGACCCAGTACTTC
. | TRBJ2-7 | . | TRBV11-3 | CASSPPAGGSYEQYF | TGTGCCAGCAGCCCGCCGGCAGGCGGCTCCTACGAGCAGTACTTC
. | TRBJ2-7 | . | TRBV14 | CASSQGLRGSYEQYF | TGTGCCAGCAGCCAAGGGCTTCGGGGGTCCTACGAGCAGTACTTC
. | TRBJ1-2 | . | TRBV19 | CASSPRGELIRYTF | TGTGCCAGTAGCCCCCGTGGAGAATTAATACGCTACACCTTC
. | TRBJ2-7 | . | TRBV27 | CAGLRWTDEQYF | TGTGCCGGCCTCAGGTGGACAGACGAGCAGTACTTC
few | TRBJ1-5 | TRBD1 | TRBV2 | CAIRGEEEQPQHF | TGTGCCATCAGGGGGGAGGAGGAGCAGCCCCAGCATTTT
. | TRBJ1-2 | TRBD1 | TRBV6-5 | CASSYSQEGAFYGYTF | TGTGCCAGCAGTTACTCTCAAGAGGGGGCGTTTTATGGCTACACCTTC
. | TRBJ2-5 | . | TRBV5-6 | CASSLARVQETQYF | TGTGCCAGCAGCTTGGCTCGCGTCCAAGAGACCCAGTACTTC
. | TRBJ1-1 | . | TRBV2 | CASSGGGTEAFF | TGTGCCAGCAGCGGAGGGGGAACTGAAGCTTTCTTT
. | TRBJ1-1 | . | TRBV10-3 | CAIAATGGRLNTEAFF | TGTGCCATCGCAGCGACCGGCGGACGGTTGAACACTGAAGCTTTCTTT
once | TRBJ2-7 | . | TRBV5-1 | CASSSGTSTYEQYF | TGCGCCAGCAGCTCCGGGACTTCCACTTACGAGCAGTACTTC
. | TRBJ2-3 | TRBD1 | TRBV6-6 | CASRGQGGTQYF | TGTGCCAGCAGAGGACAGGGGGGTACGCAGTATTTT
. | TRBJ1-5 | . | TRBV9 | CASSRGGRGQPQHF | TGTGCCAGCAGCCGAGGGGGTCGGGGTCAGCCCCAGCATTTT